These T cell receptor beta chains were read from a single sample in a study of control samples from healthy donors and cancer patients. Clones were sequenced by immunoSEQ multiplex PCR, and TCRdb holds only the in-frame ones, with some missing. The table has 60,000 to 75,000 clones, over 75% seen once; the top ten hold roughly 28%. Sequenced: blood. The receptors shown here come from a man aged 45-65 years in good health. The CDR3 runs from the conserved cysteine through the conserved F or W. Each record gives: V gene, clone size, J gene, D gene, CDR3 DNA, CDR3 protein. D genes are given only for firm matches. Clone size, where shown, is once, few, many, or a class for clones that have expanded.

>TRBV7-2|-|TRBJ2-4|-
TGTGCCAGCAGCTTAATTGGGTCGGGCACCATCAAAGACATTCAGTACTTC
CASSLIGSGTIKDIQYF
>TRBV27|-|TRBJ1-1|-
TGTGCCAGCAGGCCGACGCCGGGACTGGCGAGGACTGAAGCTTTCTTT
CASRPTPGLARTEAFF
>TRBV5-4|-|TRBJ2-7|TRBD1
TGTGCCAGCAGCTTTCCGACAGGGCTCAACTACGAGCAGTACTTC
CASSFPTGLNYEQYF
>TRBV12-3/TRBV12-4|-|TRBJ1-3|-
TGTGCCAGCAGACGAAGGGACACCATATATTTT
CASRRRDTIYF
>TRBV12-5|-|TRBJ2-1|TRBD2
TGTGCTAGTGGTTTGCCCACCGGTATAGCGGGACTTGAGCAGTTCTTC
CASGLPTGIAGLEQFF
>TRBV4-1|-|TRBJ1-2|-
TGCGCCAGCAGCCACGAAGATTTCTATGGCTACACCTTC
CASSHEDFYGYTF
>TRBV9|-|TRBJ1-2|TRBD1
TGTGCCAGCAGCGTATCAGGGGGCATTAGCTACACCTTC
CASSVSGGISYTF
>TRBV3-1/TRBV3-2|once|TRBJ1-2|-
TGTGCCAGCAGCCAAGACGGGGGCCATGGCTACACCTTC
CASSQDGGHGYTF
>TRBV27|-|TRBJ1-1|-
TGTGCCAGCAATAAGTGGGGGGGAATGAACACTGAAGCTTTCTTT
CASNKWGGMNTEAFF
>TRBV9|medium-sized|TRBJ2-7|-
TGTGCCAGCAGCACTACGGGCGAGCAGTACTTC
CASSTTGEQYF
>TRBV7-2|-|TRBJ2-3|TRBD1
TGTGCCAGCAGCTTAGCGACAGGGAGCACAGATACGCAGTATTTT
CASSLATGSTDTQYF
>TRBV11-3|-|TRBJ2-7|TRBD1
TGTGCCAGCAGCCCAGGACAGGCCCGTTACGAGCAGTACTTC
CASSPGQARYEQYF
>TRBV9|-|TRBJ2-3|TRBD2
TGTGCCAGCAGCATAACTAGCGGGGCCACAGATACGCAGTATTTT
CASSITSGATDTQYF
>TRBV21-1|-|TRBJ2-7|-
TGTGCCAGCAGCAAAGCTCCAATCTCCTACGAGCAGTACTTC
CASSKAPISYEQYF
>TRBV5-4|-|TRBJ2-7|-
TGTGCCAGCAGCTTGGAACCCTTTGGGGAGCAGTACTTC
CASSLEPFGEQYF
>TRBV24-1|-|TRBJ2-1|TRBD2
TGTGCCACCAGTGATTTGCTTCTAGCGGGAGAAGGTGAGCAGTTCTTC
CATSDLLLAGEGEQFF
>TRBV6-5|-|TRBJ2-7|-
TGTGCCAGCAGTTACTCCGGGGTAGCCTCCTACGAGCAGTACTTC
CASSYSGVASYEQYF
>TRBV19|few|TRBJ1-6|-
TGTGCCAGTAGTACAGGGGTCCCACATTCACCCCTCCACTTT
CASSTGVPHSPLHF
>TRBV30|few|TRBJ1-1|-
TGTGCCTGGCAGGAATTGGGGGTCACTGAAGCTTTCTTT
CAWQELGVTEAFF
>TRBV12-2|-|TRBJ2-2|-
TGTGCAAGTCGCTTAGTCATTCAGGGGCGCAAAGGCACCGGGGAGCTGTTTTTT
CASRLVIQGRKGTGELFF
>TRBV12-3/TRBV12-4|-|TRBJ1-1|-
TGTGCCAGCAGTACAACACAGAACACTGAAGCTTTCTTT
CASSTTQNTEAFF
>TRBV10-3|-|TRBJ1-1|-
TGTGCCATCAGTGAGTCCTGGGTTGGTATGGACACTGAAGCTTTCTTT
CAISESWVGMDTEAFF
>TRBV2|once|TRBJ2-1|TRBD2
TGTGCCAGCAATGAGCGGGGGGGCCACAATGAGCAGTTCTTC
CASNERGGHNEQFF
>TRBV4-3|-|TRBJ1-3|-
TGCGCCAGCAGCCAAGAGATCAAGCTTGACTCTGGAAACACCATATATTTT
CASSQEIKLDSGNTIYF
>TRBV5-4|-|TRBJ2-1|TRBD2
TGTGCCAGCAGCTTGCGGGGGGGAGATTACAATGAGCAGTTCTTC
CASSLRGGDYNEQFF
>TRBV12-5|-|TRBJ2-3|TRBD2
TGTGCTAGTGGTTTATACGGGGGGGGTACAGATACGCAGTATTTT
CASGLYGGGTDTQYF
>TRBV10-3|-|TRBJ1-5|-
TGTGCCATCAGTGACCCTATGGGTGGGGTTGGGCAGCCCCAGCATTTT
CAISDPMGGVGQPQHF
>TRBV27|-|TRBJ2-2|-
TGTGCCAGCAGTTTAAACACCGGGGAGCTGTTTTTT
CASSLNTGELFF
>TRBV3-1/TRBV3-2|-|TRBJ2-3|TRBD1
TGTGCCAGCAGCCTCGGGACAGCTCCCACAGATACGCAGTATTTT
CASSLGTAPTDTQYF
>TRBV28|-|TRBJ1-3|TRBD1
TGTGCCAACCAGCAGGGGGACGGGGCCATATATTTT
CANQQGDGAIYF
>TRBV5-1|-|TRBJ1-5|TRBD1
TGCGCCAGCACGCCAGGGGGAAGGGGCGGGAATCAGCCCCAGCATTTT
CASTPGGRGGNQPQHF
>TRBV19|-|TRBJ1-1|-
TGTGCCAGTAGTATAGAGGCTTACACTGAAGCTTTCTTT
CASSIEAYTEAFF
>TRBV10-3|-|TRBJ1-2|-
TGTGCCATCAGTGAGGTTGAACCTTCCTATGGCTACACCTTC
CAISEVEPSYGYTF
>TRBV10-1|-|TRBJ2-1|-
TGCGCCAGCAGTGAAACAGGGAGTAGATCCTACAATGAGCAGTTCTTC
CASSETGSRSYNEQFF
>TRBV4-1|-|TRBJ2-7|TRBD2
TGCGCCAGCAGCCAGGGCGGGGGGCGACGAGGCGAGCAGTACTTC
CASSQGGGRRGEQYF
>TRBV4-2|-|TRBJ2-5|TRBD2
TGTGCCAGCAGCTATGGGGGACTAGCGGGGGAAGAGACCCAGTACTTC
CASSYGGLAGEETQYF
>TRBV2|-|TRBJ2-3|-
TGTGCCACCCGCCCCGGTAGCCGGAGGTCCGATACGCAGTATTTT
CATRPGSRRSDTQYF
>TRBV29-1|-|TRBJ1-5|TRBD1
TGCAGCGTTGGGGCAGGGGGAGGACAGCCCCAGCATTTT
CSVGAGGGQPQHF
>TRBV5-4|-|TRBJ1-2|-
TGTGCCAGCAGCTTGGGACAGGAGATTTATGGCTACACCTTC
CASSLGQEIYGYTF
>TRBV21-1|-|TRBJ2-3|-
TGTGCCAGCAGCAAAAAAATAGGGGGCTCGGGCACAGATACGCAGTATTTT
CASSKKIGGSGTDTQYF
>TRBV16|-|TRBJ2-4|-
TGTGCCAGCAGCCAATGGAGGGGAAACCGTGGAGTGTACTTC
CASSQWRGNRGVYF
>TRBV10-3|-|TRBJ2-7|-
TGTGCCATCAGTGTGGGGGCGATCAACTCCTACGAGCAGTACTTC
CAISVGAINSYEQYF
>TRBV7-3|-|TRBJ1-1|TRBD1
TGTGCCAGCAGCTTGACAGGGGGGAACACTGAAGCTTTCTTT
CASSLTGGNTEAFF
>TRBV7-3|-|TRBJ2-3|-
TGTGCCAGCAGCTCGGTCGGGGCCCCAGGAGATACGCAGTATTTT
CASSSVGAPGDTQYF